This T cell receptor beta chain was documented in a study of blood T cell repertoires in COVID-19. Across the study: The United States, Italy and Spain supplied acute and convalescent COVID-19 samples. Sources were T cells, B-cell-depleted T cells, or PBMCs; the material itself was cDNA or gDNA.

Per germline, CDR1 GTSNPN and CDR2 SVGIG (reference sequence). The CDR3 covers 14 residues. V was clipped by 5 bases and J by 1 base, with 11 bases between them. In the source study's methods: Amplification from reference gene primers served as the basis for estimated nucleated cell counts. Using immunoSEQ multiplex PCR, the repertoire was profiled, and TCRdb retains in-frame clones only, with some absent. V, J and clone size were drawn from that table, and D and trimming were deduced from the DNA. This sample carries roughly 28,000 clones, approximately 90% of them seen once, and the ten largest clones take around 2.8%.

Sequencing was carried out using peripheral blood. The V call is TRBV30, the J call TRBJ2-2; D is perhaps TRBD2 (6 bases). This receptor was taken from a human donor in a cohort sampled during active COVID-19. CDR3 in DNA: TGTGCCTGGGTACGGGGGAAGAACACCGGGGAGCTGTTTTTT. As protein: CAWVRGKNTGELFF. The variable domain in full, completed from reference TRBV30 and TRBJ2-2, reads SQTIHQWPATLVQPVGSPLSLECTVEGTSNPNLYWYRQAAGRGLQLLFYSVGIGQISSEVPQNLSASRPQDRQFILSSKKLLLSDSGFYLCAWVRGKNTGELFFGEGSRLTVL.